Each of the 29 T cell receptor beta chains below was sequenced from the same sample in a study of T cell changes during pregnancy in multiple sclerosis. Here immunoSEQ multiplex PCR was the method, and the copy in TCRdb shows in-frame clones only, minus some. The sample yields more than 35,000 clones, around 92% seen once. The source material was CD8+ T cells from peripheral blood mononuclear cells, sampled in the third trimester of pregnancy. Every receptor here comes from a female donor with multiple sclerosis, enrolled in a pregnancy study.

The gene calls are TRBV7-9 and TRBJ2-2, with TRBD1 identical over 7 bases. The germline V gene has CDR1 SEHNR and CDR2 FQNEAQ (reference sequence). Unmatched junction bases numbered 5, after V lost 3 bases and J lost 4 bases. There are 15 residues in the CDR3. CDR3 in DNA: TGTGCCAGCAGCTTGAGACGGACAGGCACCGGGGAGCTGTTTTTT. Translated, it gives CASSLRRTGTGELFF.

The rearrangement uses TRBV28 and TRBJ1-5, with TRBD1 as a possible D gene (5 bases). Trimming shortened V by 11 bases and J by 7 bases, and 21 bases separated the two germline ends. This CDR3 has 14 residues. From germline, CDR1 is MDHEN and CDR2 SYDVKM. The CDR3 bases are TGTGCCGCGGTTGGGGCCGGGGGAAGACAGCCCCAGCATTTT. It is translated as CAAVGAGGRQPQHF.

This chain connects TRBV12-5 to TRBJ1-2; 7 bases are shared with TRBD1. This CDR3 has 13 amino acids. V dropped 5 bases and J dropped 6; count of bases not matched to a gene: 6. The V gene's germline CDR1 is LGHNT and CDR2 FRNRAP. The CDR3 region is CASGPDRNNGYTF. CDR3 nucleotide sequence: TGTGCTAGTGGTCCGGACAGGAACAATGGCTACACCTTC.

The chain joins TRBV7-6 to TRBJ1-1; 8 nucleotides align to TRBD1. The CDR3 contains 13 residues. Per the germline V gene, CDR1 is SGHVS and CDR2 is FNYEAQ. Germline trimming cut 5 bases from V and 3 bases from J; bases unmatched to any gene: 2. The CDR3 DNA reads as TGTGCCAGCAGCGAGGGACAGGACACTGAAGCTTTCTTT. This gives the protein CASSEGQDTEAFF. Full variable domain (missing parts from reference TRBV7-6 and TRBJ1-1): GAGVSQSPRYKVTKRGQDVALRCDPISGHVSLYWYRQALGQGPEFLTYFNYEAQQDKSGLPNDRFSAERPEGSISTLTIQRTEQRDSAMYRCASSEGQDTEAFFGQGTRLTVV.

The gene calls are TRBV29-1 and TRBJ1-2; 7 bases map to TRBD1. V dropped 4 bases and J dropped 8; count of bases not matched to a gene: 10. The CDR3 length is 13 residues. Germline lookup yields CDR1 SQVTM and CDR2 ANQGSEA. CDR3 in amino acids: CSVATGRGGGYTF. CDR3 bases: TGCAGCGTTGCGACAGGCCGAGGGGGCGGCTACACCTTC. Full variable domain (rest looked up from reference TRBV29-1 and TRBJ1-2): SAVISQKPSRDICQRGTSLTIQCQVDSQVTMMFWYRQQPGQSLTLIATANQGSEATYESGFVIDKFPISRPNLTFSTLTVSNMSPEDSSIYLCSVATGRGGGYTFGSGTRLTVV.

The chain employs TRBV5-1 and TRBJ2-2; 12 bases are shared with TRBD1. Unmatched junction bases numbered 5, after V lost 4 bases and J lost 7 bases. Germline values: CDR1 SGHRS, CDR2 YFSETQ. The CDR3 has 15 amino acids. CDR3 sequence: CASSGDRGQNGELFF. The CDR3 DNA sequence: TGCGCCAGCAGCGGGGACAGGGGGCAAAACGGGGAGCTGTTTTTT.

This chain uses TRBV5-4 with TRBJ1-2; 7 bases fit TRBD1. Trimming cost V 0 bases and J 6 bases; bases outside gene matches: 8. CDR1 and CDR2 (germline): SGHNT, YYREEE (reference sequence). The CDR3 runs 15 residues. CDR3 DNA sequence: TGTGCCAGCAGCTTGGTGCTAACAGGGGCCGATGGCTACACCTTC. Translating gives CASSLVLTGADGYTF.

This clone has only a few counts. The rearrangement joins TRBV7-9 to TRBJ2-1, with a weak D call TRBD1 (5 bases). This CDR3 region has 12 residues. CDR1 and CDR2 (germline): SEHNR, FQNEAQ (reference sequence). With 6 bases removed from V and 14 bases from J, the gap between germline ends came to 17 bases. CDR3 nucleotide sequence: TGTGCCAGCAGATCCACAGGAGTCGAGGAGTTCTTC. It translates to CASRSTGVEEFF.

The V gene is TRBV6-1, the J gene TRBJ1-1, with a possible D match to TRBD1 (5 bases). The germline gives CDR1 MNHNS, CDR2 SASEGT. There are 12 residues in the CDR3. The V and J ends lost 6 bases and 7 bases respectively, with 12 bases between them. CDR3 sequence (DNA): TGTGCCAGCAGGGCGACAGAGTATGAAGCTTTCTTT. Protein sequence: CASRATEYEAFF.

The CDR3 sequence: CASSLGQNQPQHF. DNA for the CDR3: TGTGCCAGTAGTTTGGGACAAAATCAGCCCCAGCATTTT. J is TRBJ1-5 and V is TRBV19; perhaps TRBD1 as D (6 bases). The germline gives CDR1 LNHDA, CDR2 SQIVND (reference sequence). V lost 5 bases, J lost 4 bases, and 9 bases lay in between. CDR3 length: 13 residues.

The rearrangement uses TRBV4-1 and TRBJ1-5; the D is unclear. Trimming took off 2 bases at V and 2 bases at J, with 13 bases between the two ends. Germline lookup yields CDR1 MGHRA and CDR2 YSYEKL. The CDR3 length is 16 residues. In DNA form, the CDR3 reads TGCGCCAGCAGCCAACCCGGATTAGAGGGCAATCAGCCCCAGCATTTT. This encodes CASSQPGLEGNQPQHF.

This clone was found once. The chain combines TRBV4-1 with TRBJ2-7; TRBD2 agrees at 13 bases. Germline V CDR1 and CDR2: MGHRA, YSYEKL. The CDR3 runs to 16 residues. V trimming: 4 bases; J trimming: 2 bases; junction bases outside the gene matches: 5. The DNA of the CDR3 is TGCGCCAGCAGCCCGGATACTAGCGGGGGGGCCTACGAGCAGTACTTC. This translates into CASSPDTSGGAYEQYF.

The V call is TRBV4-1, the J call TRBJ2-3; 8 bases line up with TRBD1. Germline CDR1 is MGHRA and CDR2 is YSYEKL. CDR3 size: 16 residues. V dropped 0 bases and J dropped 6; count of bases not matched to a gene: 8. The CDR3 DNA follows: TGCGCCAGCAGCCAAGACTGGACAGGGATAGCTGATACGCAGTATTTT. Translating gives CASSQDWTGIADTQYF.

This chain links TRBV27 with TRBJ1-2; D is unclear. The CDR3 has 13 residues. V shed 4 bases and J shed 3 bases, with 9 bases lying between them. CDR1 is MNHEY and CDR2 is SMNVEV in the germline V gene (reference sequence). The CDR3 loop reads CASSSLSYYGYTF. CDR3 coding DNA: TGTGCCAGCAGTTCCCTGAGCTACTATGGCTACACCTTC.

This clone was seen just once. The CDR3 DNA is TGCGCCAGCAGCCAAGTCGAGGGGGGCACAGATACGCAGTATTTT. As protein: CASSQVEGGTDTQYF. The chain employs TRBV4-1 and TRBJ2-3; the D gene is possibly TRBD1 (6 bases). Looked up from germline, CDR1 is MGHRA and CDR2 is YSYEKL. This CDR3 region has 15 residues. Trimming cost V 1 base and J 1 base, with 9 bases left between them.

The rearrangement uses TRBV9 and TRBJ1-2, with 9 bases that match TRBD1. CDR1 is SGDLS and CDR2 is YYNGEE in the germline V gene. The CDR3 totals 12 residues. V was pared by 4 bases and J by 8 bases, with 3 bases of the junction left unmatched. CDR3 protein: CASSTGGGGYTF. The CDR3 DNA reads as TGTGCCAGCAGCACAGGGGGCGGGGGCTACACCTTC.

The V call is TRBV27, the J call TRBJ1-2, with D perhaps matching TRBD1 (5 bases). The length of the CDR3 is 11 residues. V gave up 9 bases and J gave up 5 bases, with 10 bases separating them. In germline, CDR1 is MNHEY, CDR2 SMNVEV (reference sequence). The CDR3 here is CASKGPYGYTF. The CDR3 DNA is TGTGCCAGTAAGGGGCCTTATGGCTACACCTTC.

The chain joins TRBV15 to TRBJ1-2; 8 nucleotides align to TRBD1. V was clipped by 5 bases and J by 5 bases; unmatched bases: 7. This CDR3 comprises 14 residues. The germline CDR1 and CDR2 sequences are LNHNV and YYDKDF (reference sequence). The CDR3 region has the DNA TGTGCCACCAGCCCTCCGGGACAGGTGTATGGCTACACCTTC. Translating gives CATSPPGQVYGYTF.

The J gene is TRBJ1-2, the V gene TRBV27, with D uncertain. CDR1 is MNHEY and CDR2 is SMNVEV in the germline V gene (reference sequence). With 0 bases removed from V and 1 base from J, the gap between germline ends came to 6 bases. The CDR3 runs 14 residues. CDR3 sequence reads: CASSLSSGNYGYTF. The CDR3 DNA reads TGTGCCAGCAGTTTATCGTCGGGTAACTATGGCTACACCTTC.

The rearrangement links TRBV6-1 to TRBJ2-4; D perhaps matches TRBD1 (6 bases). Per germline, CDR1 MNHNS and CDR2 SASEGT. The CDR3 runs 16 residues. V lost 3 bases to trimming and J lost 0 bases, with 12 bases between them. Here the CDR3 DNA reads TGTGCCAGCAGTGATTGGACAGAATTAGCCAAAAACATTCAGTACTTC. This encodes CASSDWTELAKNIQYF.

V and J are TRBV7-9 and TRBJ2-7, with a possible D match to TRBD1 (6 bases). Germline lookup yields CDR1 SEHNR and CDR2 FQNEAQ (reference sequence). The CDR3 has 14 residues. The germline V and J ends were trimmed by 5 bases and 6 bases, with 17 bases remaining between them. CDR3 sequence: CASSPPLDSAEQYF. The CDR3 DNA sequence: TGTGCCAGCAGCCCCCCCCTGGACAGCGCCGAGCAGTACTTC.

The V gene is TRBV14, the J gene TRBJ2-1, with no clear D. The CDR3 is made up of 14 amino acids. Germline values: CDR1 SGHDN, CDR2 FVKESK. Deletions cut 1 base from V and 7 bases from J, with 11 bases between. CDR3 in amino acids: CASSQVGAFNEQFF. The CDR3 nucleotides read TGTGCCAGCAGCCAAGTTGGAGCGTTTAATGAGCAGTTCTTC.

The chain has TRBV5-6 and TRBJ1-5; TRBD1 aligns across 7 bases. The germline V gene has CDR1 SGHDT and CDR2 YYEEEE. The CDR3 extends over 19 amino acids. Trimming at V came to 4 bases and at J to 3 bases, leaving 19 bases not matched to a gene. CDR3 loop: CASSSRGGTGAGYNQPQHF. Here the CDR3 DNA reads TGTGCCAGCAGCAGCCGGGGGGGAACAGGGGCGGGATACAATCAGCCCCAGCATTTT.

Only one count was recorded for this clone. The rearrangement uses TRBV6-4 and TRBJ2-2; D may be TRBD1 (5 bases). V was trimmed by 0 bases and J by 2 bases, leaving 7 bases between them. This CDR3 comprises 15 residues. Germline assignment: CDR1 MRHNA and CDR2 SNTAGT. CDR3 nucleotides: TGTGCCAGCAGTGACTCCAGGGAAAACACCGGGGAGCTGTTTTTT. It yields the protein CASSDSRENTGELFF.

This chain connects TRBV7-9 to TRBJ2-1; D not resolved. This CDR3 contains 12 residues. The germline V gene has CDR1 SEHNR and CDR2 FQNEAQ (reference sequence). The V end was cut by 5 bases, the J end by 10 bases, with 12 bases between. This CDR3 is CASSISSDEQFF. In DNA form, the CDR3 reads TGTGCCAGCAGCATTTCTAGTGACGAGCAGTTCTTC.

This chain connects TRBV27 to TRBJ2-7; weak D call: TRBD2 (6 bases). Trimming removed 2 bases from V and 4 bases from J, with 12 bases in between. There are 14 residues in the CDR3. Looked up from germline, CDR1 is MNHEY and CDR2 is SMNVEV (reference sequence). The CDR3: CASSLLGGQYEQYF. CDR3 sequence (DNA): TGTGCCAGCAGTTTACTCGGGGGTCAGTACGAGCAGTACTTC.

V gene TRBV7-9 combines with J gene TRBJ1-1, with D possibly matching TRBD1 (5 bases). Germline V gene lookup returns CDR1 SEHNR and CDR2 FQNEAQ (reference sequence). Trimming left V 7 bases short and J 1 base short, with 16 bases between. The CDR3 sequence is 15 residues long. The CDR3 nucleotides are TGTGCCAGCACCGACACTCGCAGGGCGAACACTGAAGCTTTCTTT. Translated, it gives CASTDTRRANTEAFF.

The chain carries TRBV15 and TRBJ2-2; D is unresolved. Germline V lookup: CDR1 LNHNV, CDR2 YYDKDF (reference sequence). This CDR3 is 14 amino acids long. V lost 0 bases to trimming and J lost 6 bases, with 8 bases between them. CDR3 nucleotides: TGTGCCACCAGCAGAGATAAGAGTTCCGGGGAGCTGTTTTTT. It codes for CATSRDKSSGELFF.

Comment on this clone: Other DNA sequences of this sample code for an identical CDR3. The chain has TRBV27 and TRBJ1-1; D gene unclear. Germline loops: CDR1 MNHEY, CDR2 SMNVEV (reference sequence). The CDR3 has 14 residues. Deletions cut 0 bases from V and 2 bases from J, with 7 bases between. For the CDR3, the DNA is TGTGCCAGCAGTTTATCCCCAGGTAACACTGAAGCTTTCTTT. It translates to CASSLSPGNTEAFF.